This TCR beta chain stems from a study of cytomegalovirus exposure and HLA in healthy donors (dated by TCRdb to the late 2010s). With regard to the full study: An earlier analysis of roughly 570 of the donors reported approximately 300 Gb of sequence data and around 100 million unique TCR beta sequences obtained from some 200 million T cells. Roughly 310 gigabases of sequencing data and tens of millions of unique TCR sequences were included in an early release covering several hundred HLA-typed donors. Of the roughly 400 genotyped donors, 65% to 90% fell in the genetic ancestry cluster associated with self-reported Caucasian donors. The study aimed to test whether cataloging public T cell receptors could reveal signatures of past pathogen exposure. The T cell repertoires of about 700 subjects were profiled by immunosequencing and related to cytomegalovirus serostatus. A separate validation cohort of approximately 130 different subjects was used in addition to the roughly 670-subject first cohort. To predict cytomegalovirus infection status, the study brought together high-throughput TCR immunosequencing, statistical association of individual TCRs with disease status, and machine learning. A later analysis re-examined previously published TCR beta repertoires from more than 650 donors and added high-resolution HLA genotyping to investigate patterns of TCR occurrence. Rather than drawing on any new phenotypic data, the later analysis identified candidate immune exposures from TCR beta sequences and the way those sequences occurred across donors. In an earlier analysis of a few hundred of the donors, high-throughput TCR beta sequencing was used to judge whether each TCR beta V gene segment behaved as functional or pseudogenic. Donor age, sex, ethnicity and CMV serostatus were collected together with the repertoire data. Genome-wide SNP genotypes for about 65% of the roughly 700 donors were used in a later genetic analysis, which treated that subset as a discovery cohort. All discovery cohort repertoires had been generated using a single sequencing platform. HLA typing included class I and class II loci at four-digit resolution. Typing coverage differed by locus: A, B, C, DRB1 and DQB1 were typed in about 629-640 donors, DQA1 in 522, DPA1 in some 570, and DPB1 in just under 480. Roughly five DR-DQ haplotypes were treated as single units for association and clustering because of strong linkage in the cohort. Across 398 genotyped donors of the cohort, an average of about 240,000 unique TCR beta nucleotide sequences per donor were sequenced, and 15% to 20% of those sequences were non-productive.

Receptor amplification or capture employed the immunoSEQ multiplex PCR assay. For the multiplex PCR, a mixture combining 60 forward primers for TCR Vbeta segments and 13 reverse primers for TCR Jbeta segments was used. A multiplex PCR assay on genomic DNA amplified the CDR3 region of rearranged TCR beta genes. The amplified TCR beta libraries were sequenced on the Illumina HiSeq System as 87-base-pair reads. The study's own analysis went as follows. Across the 640 or so repertoires, a later analysis counted 75 million to 90 million unique TCR beta chains, approximately 10 million of which were shared by at least two donors. Raw reads were error-corrected and collapsed into unique sequences by a nearest-neighbor algorithm in which closely related sequences were merged to remove PCR and sequencing errors. To assign V, D and J gene segments, CDR3 sequences were aligned to IMGT reference sequences. Each retained sequence needed at least a six-nucleotide match to both a V gene segment and a J gene segment. Rearrangements were called productive when the CDR3 lacked stop codons and stayed in frame with V and J; all others were non-productive. CDR3 was defined according to IMGT convention as the region running from the second conserved V-encoded cysteine to the conserved J-encoded phenylalanine. The earlier analysis of 587 of the donors excluded any sequence lacking an unambiguous match to a single V gene segment. In an earlier analysis of almost 600 of the donors, a V segment was called functional when productive rearrangements were above 56.7%, and segregating when the standard deviation between donors exceeded 5%. To diagnose cytomegalovirus status from the catalog of TCR beta chain sequences, a statistical classification framework was built. In a later analysis, V and J genes were assigned by comparing TCR nucleotide sequences against IMGT/GENE-DB human TR gene sequences. In a later analysis, CDR3 sequences and most-parsimonious VDJ recombination scenarios were assigned using the TCRdist pipeline. A later analysis defined each TCR beta chain by its CDR3 amino acid sequence plus V-gene family, and excluded reads lacking a unique V-gene family. As a way to deal with suspected cross-contamination and a sequencing artifact, a later analysis dropped hundreds of nucleotide sequences that were highly shared and had low generation probability. In a later analysis, a clonal expansion index for each public chain was calculated from normalized within-repertoire ranks of inferred template counts. A later analysis computed generation probabilities with a VDJ recombination model fitted to out-of-frame rearrangements, and checked the results against IGoR. Hypergeometric tests were used in a later analysis to score TCR-TCR, TCR-HLA and TCR-CMV co-occurrence, with a repertoire-size bias correction applied to the TCR pairs. In a later analysis, false discovery rates were estimated by permuting HLA or CMV assignments 20 times. In a later analysis, co-occurring TCRs were grouped using DBSCAN, with TCRdist sequence similarity added in when clustering inside HLA-allele-positive subsets. Repertoires with fewer than 30,000 or more than 120,000 public chains, plus five repertoires with anomalous nucleotide sharing, were excluded from co-occurrence clustering. The immuneACCESS repertoire file appears here via TCRdb, limited to in-frame rearrangements. These files lack a portion of the clones; in checked studies, under half of the deficit traces to unresolved V genes, and the cause of the others is not known. V and J calls and clone size are copied from that table; D and trimming were computed from the DNA. Here the sample has some 190,000 clones; about four fifths occur a single time. The biggest ten clones account for 12% to 15% of the sample.

As concerns this clone: What this receptor recognizes is not known. No per-base quality is available; no much larger clone lies one base away.

In total, 666 healthy bone marrow donors made up the cohort. At the time of sampling, every cohort member was nominally healthy, though immune exposures that went unrecorded were likely present. The donor was CMV seropositive and was included in the group of 250 to 350 seropositive cohort members. A peripheral blood sample was provided by each donor, and peripheral blood mononuclear cells were used for TCR beta sequencing. The Qiagen DNeasy Blood Extraction Kit was used to extract genomic DNA from the blood cell samples. From cysteine to phenylalanine, the CDR3 is 17 amino acids long. The only DNA kept is the CDR3, 51 bases in frame from the first base. Cut back by 9 bases and 0 bases, the V and J ends lie 21 bases apart. The germline V gene provides CDR1 MRHNA and CDR2 SNTAGT. The paper's findings and limits, for the study overall: Specific HLA alleles were associated with around 18,000 TCR beta sequences at a false discovery rate of 0.05 in a later analysis. Because counts were too low, under 20 rarely observed V segments, including chromosome 9 orphons, were left out of the earlier analysis of 500 to 650 of the donors. A cluster of highly shared sequence variants was judged likely to represent a technical artifact of the sequencing pipeline. In this cohort, only TCR beta chains were sequenced, and detectable features were limited by the absence of alpha or paired-chain data. According to the authors, the approach could potentially be generalized to other disease states and immunological phenotypes. In a later genetic analysis, fewer N-insertions in productive TCRs were reported among donors in an Asian-associated ancestry cluster than the roughly 700-donor mean. A later analysis reported that several top co-occurrence clusters appeared linked to parvovirus B19, influenza, CMV and Epstein-Barr virus. A further reported finding was that TCR beta sequences accurately predicted the HLA-A and HLA-B alleles for most subjects in the first cohort. Because HLA typing was missing for some donors at each locus, association tests included only the typed subset. An association between a missense DCLRE1C variant and V-gene and J-gene trimming of TCR beta chains was found in a later genetic analysis and replicated in an independent cohort. For the cohort, immune exposure information was limited to CMV serostatus. Linkage disequilibrium might explain the correlated functional status among segregating V segments, but an unknown experimental factor could not be ruled out. Most TCR sequences were observed very rarely across donors, whereas some public TCRs were present in many individuals. The classifier was reported to diagnose cytomegalovirus status with high specificity and sensitivity in both the original and validation cohorts. When HLA alleles, especially DR and DQ, strongly co-occurred, attributing TCR associations to individual alleles was difficult. According to a later analysis, TCR association rates differed among HLA loci, with DRB1 alleles showing the most associated TCRs and HLA-C alleles showing the fewest. A total of 150 or so TCR beta chains were listed by the study as associated with cytomegalovirus. A later analysis found that most CMV-associated TCR beta chains appeared HLA-restricted, with HLA associations seemingly driven largely by CMV exposure. In a later analysis, HLA-associated TCR beta chains were found to be more clonally expanded and to have lower generation probabilities than equally common non-associated chains. Sequencing depth was assumed to be roughly uniform across donors in the presence/absence analyses, though that assumption may not hold. Broadly in line with IMGT annotations, most TCR beta V segments showed up in productive rearrangements about 87% or about 30% of the time in an earlier analysis of several hundred of the donors. A few of the identified cytomegalovirus-associated TCR beta chains were confirmed in vitro to be specific for cytomegalovirus antigens. The 87-base-pair reads could not distinguish some IMGT-functional V segments, including TRBV6-2 and TRBV6-3, so those segments were excluded.

The sequence was collected from a woman aged 25 to 39 in good health and CMV-seropositive. The V and J segments used are TRBV6-4 and TRBJ2-1, and possibly TRBD2, on 6 matching bases. The sequenced sample consisted of PBMCs. The nucleotides are TGTGCCAGGCCCTTAGGGACTTCCGCAAGCTCCTACAATGAGCAGTTCTTC. Protein translation: CARPLGTSASSYNEQFF.